This TCR beta chain was found in a study of Ad26.COV2.S vaccination and SARS-CoV-2 variants. Turning to the study itself: Intramuscular Ad26.COV2.S doses were given once or twice, 56 days apart. General study findings and limits: Analyses that measured TCR breadth and depth may have underestimated total T cell responses.

TCRdb's table, derived via immunoSEQ multiplex PCR, lists solely in-frame clones and lacks some. The table lists about 480,000 clones, about 83% of them singletons. V was cut by 0 bases and J by 4 bases, with 27 bases left in between. The CDR3 loop spans 20 amino acids. Per the germline V gene, CDR1 is LNHNV and CDR2 is YYDKDF (reference sequence). Stated treatment: around 19 received Ad26.COV2.S at low or high dose, single or two shots; roughly five received placebo; per-sample allocation not given. Day 63 following the first vaccine or placebo injection was when the samples were taken. SARS-CoV-2 spike from the Wuhan strain was encoded by the vaccine, an Ad26 vector. Of note for this clone: Its antigen is not identified.

This specimen was peripheral blood, taken in a trial of Ad26.COV2.S vaccine versus placebo. The sequence came from a person between 18 and 65 years old who received the Ad26.COV2.S COVID-19 vaccine or a placebo. J is TRBJ1-2 and V is TRBV15; D might be TRBD1 (6 bases). The CDR3: CATSRESLLSGDGGLYGYTF. The DNA for the CDR3 is TGTGCCACCAGCAGAGAGAGTCTTTTATCTGGGGACGGGGGGCTCTATGGCTACACCTTC.